This TCR beta chain was recovered during a study of cytotoxic CD8 clonotypes in ibrutinib-treated CLL. TCRdb keeps only in-frame clones here, not all; method: immunoSEQ multiplex PCR. The sample records more than 200,000 clones, 60% to 75% being singletons. Looked up from germline, CDR1 is MGHDK and CDR2 is SYGVNS. The CDR3 loop spans 12 amino acids. Trimming stripped 4 bases from V and 4 bases from J, with 5 bases between. Points from the study as a whole: Private clonotypes, not public ones, expanded at ibrutinib response.

Turning to this clone: Its antigen is as yet unknown.

The chain links TRBV25-1 to TRBJ2-1; D call uncertain. The receptor's source is a human donor with chronic lymphocytic leukemia. This specimen was PBMCs, taken after 24 months of ibrutinib treatment. The CDR3 region is CASSANYNEQFF. The CDR3 DNA follows: TGTGCCAGCAGTGCCAATTACAATGAGCAGTTCTTC.